The subject of this entry is one T cell receptor beta chain. Study processing details: Reference gene primer amplification in the assay estimated nucleated cell counts. Assay: immunoSEQ multiplex PCR; the TCRdb copy retains only in-frame clones and omits some. That table is the source of V, J and clone size, and D and trimming were worked out from the DNA. The sample records 250,000 to 350,000 clones, over 75% being singletons. These data belong to a study of blood T cell repertoires in COVID-19. Germline CDR1 is MNHEY and CDR2 is SMNVEV (reference sequence). Between the trimmed V and J ends, which lost 6 bases and 2 bases, there was a span of 19 bases. This CDR3 spans 17 amino acids.

V is TRBV27 and J is TRBJ2-2; D is unresolved. Sequencing was performed on peripheral blood. This sequence was found in a woman aged 50 to 60 with active or convalescent COVID-19. The CDR3 coding sequence is TGTGCCAGCAGCCTGCTCAGTTCGCCGCTTAACACCGGGGAGCTGTTTTTT. Residues: CASSLLSSPLNTGELFF.